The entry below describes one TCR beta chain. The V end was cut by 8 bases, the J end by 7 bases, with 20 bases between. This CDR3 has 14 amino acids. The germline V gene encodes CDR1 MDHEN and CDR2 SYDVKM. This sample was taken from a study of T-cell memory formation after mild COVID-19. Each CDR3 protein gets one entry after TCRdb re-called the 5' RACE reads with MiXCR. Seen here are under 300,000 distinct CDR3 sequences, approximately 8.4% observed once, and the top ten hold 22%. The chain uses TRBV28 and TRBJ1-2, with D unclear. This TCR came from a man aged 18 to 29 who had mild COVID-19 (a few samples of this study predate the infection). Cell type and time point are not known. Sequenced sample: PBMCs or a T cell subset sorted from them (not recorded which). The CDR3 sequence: CASRRETRGSGYTF. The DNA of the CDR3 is TGTGCCAGCCGTAGGGAGACCCGCGGAAGTGGCTACACCTTC.